This section outlines one TCR beta chain sequence together with its context. The antigen remains undetermined. Germline V gene data show CDR1 as SGHTA and CDR2 as FQGNSA. The CDR3 runs 13 residues. V dropped 5 bases and J dropped 7; count of bases not matched to a gene: 5. The sample is drawn from a study of blood T cells in healthy people across ages. Study-wide findings and caveats: Possibly confounding the expanded clonotype changes was the fact that donor CMV status was unknown. Strong correlation linked observed beta diversity and percent naive T cells.

Total RNA extracted from each sample amounted to at least 6 micrograms. Alongside a J-beta primer mix, a sample-barcoded 5' primer served in a second PCR lasting roughly 6 to 11 cycles. Each cDNA molecule was tagged by a template-switch adaptor with 12 random nucleotides. Each CDR3 protein gets one entry after TCRdb re-called the 5' RACE reads with MiXCR. This table holds more than 500,000 distinct CDR3 sequences, roughly 28% found once. The clonotype originates from a woman aged 70 to 79 in good health. The sample taken for sequencing was blood. This chain links TRBV7-2 with TRBJ2-7; 10 positions match TRBD1. The CDR3 DNA sequence: TGTGCCAGCAGCACTCGGACAGGGGGAGAGCAGTACTTC. This sequence encodes CASSTRTGGEQYF.